Shown below are 21 T cell receptor beta chains from a single sample sequenced in a study of OX40 agonist ivuxolimab in advanced cancers. Assay used: immunoSEQ multiplex PCR; TCRdb lists only in-frame clones, some missing. The sample lists under 40,000 clones; 60% to 85% were seen once. Sequencing used CD4+ or CD8+ T cells sorted from blood, obtained in a trial of the OX40 agonist ivuxolimab. These receptors originate from an adult with an advanced solid tumor such as melanoma, head and neck, liver or kidney cancer.

This clone was recorded a few times. This rearrangement joins TRBV2 to TRBJ2-3, with a tentative D call TRBD1 (5 bases). With 1 base removed from V and 10 bases from J, the gap between germline ends came to 15 bases. Germline V gives CDR1 SNHLY, CDR2 FYNNEI. The CDR3 extends over 14 amino acids. This CDR3 reads CASSEDGARGAQYF. The CDR3 bases are TGTGCCAGCAGTGAAGATGGGGCGCGAGGAGCGCAGTATTTT. The full variable domain, with the rest looked up from reference TRBV2 and TRBJ2-3, is EPEVTQTPSHQVTQMGQEVILRCVPISNHLYFYWYRQILGQKVEFLVSFYNNEISEKSEIFDDQFSVERPDGSNFTLKIRSTKLEDSAMYFCASSEDGARGAQYFGPGTRLTVL.

This chain joins TRBV29-1 and TRBJ2-7; maybe TRBD1 (6 bases). This CDR3 contains 11 residues. Germline V CDR1 and CDR2: SQVTM, ANQGSEA. Trimming took off 7 bases at V and 3 bases at J, with 10 bases between the two ends. The CDR3 nucleotides read TGCAGCGGGAGGACAGTCTACGAGCAGTACTTC. This translates into CSGRTVYEQYF.

In this sample, this clone turned up once. V and J are TRBV30 and TRBJ1-6; no firm D call. V dropped 0 bases and J dropped 5 bases, with 8 bases sitting between them. This CDR3 contains 14 residues. CDR1 and CDR2 from the germline V gene are GTSNPN and SVGIG (reference sequence). The CDR3 DNA sequence: TGTGCCTGGAGTGTACCGGGAGATAATTCACCCCTCCACTTT. Translation: CAWSVPGDNSPLHF. Looking up the rest from reference TRBV30 and TRBJ1-6 gives the full variable domain: SQTIHQWPATLVQPVGSPLSLECTVEGTSNPNLYWYRQAAGRGLQLLFYSVGIGQISSEVPQNLSASRPQDRQFILSSKKLLLSDSGFYLCAWSVPGDNSPLHFGNGTRLTVT.

The chain combines TRBV19 with TRBJ1-1; D remains ambiguous. The germline V and J ends were trimmed by 4 bases and 1 base, with 10 bases remaining between them. The CDR3 extends over 14 amino acids. Germline assignment: CDR1 LNHDA and CDR2 SQIVND (reference sequence). The chain's CDR3 is CASSTTWGNTEAFF. CDR3 in DNA: TGTGCCAGTAGTACCACGTGGGGGAACACTGAAGCTTTCTTT. Together with reference TRBV19 and TRBJ1-1, the CDR3 gives the full variable domain: DGGITQSPKYLFRKEGQNVTLSCEQNLNHDAMYWYRQDPGQGLRLIYYSQIVNDFQKGDIAEGYSVSREKKESFPLTVTSAQKNPTAFYLCASSTTWGNTEAFFGQGTRLTVV.

This rearrangement joins TRBV28 to TRBJ2-1; D remains ambiguous. Germline values: CDR1 MDHEN, CDR2 SYDVKM. This CDR3 region has 12 residues. The germline V and J ends were trimmed by 1 base and 2 bases, with 0 bases remaining between them. The CDR3 nucleotides are TGTGCCAGCAGTTTATCCTACAATGAGCAGTTCTTC. It translates to CASSLSYNEQFF.

This chain links TRBV5-4 with TRBJ2-7; maybe TRBD1 (6 bases). Looked up from germline, CDR1 is SGHNT and CDR2 is YYREEE (reference sequence). This CDR3 has 16 residues. V was trimmed by 0 bases and J by 4 bases, leaving 17 bases between them. The CDR3 nucleotides read TGTGCCAGCAGCTTGGGAGTTGGGACACTCGCGTACGAGCAGTACTTC. This gives the protein CASSLGVGTLAYEQYF. Looking up the rest from reference TRBV5-4 and TRBJ2-7 gives the full variable domain: ETGVTQSPTHLIKTRGQQVTLRCSSQSGHNTVSWYQQALGQGPQFIFQYYREEENGRGNFPPRFSGLQFPNYSSELNVNALELDDSALYLCASSLGVGTLAYEQYFGPGTRLTVT.

The chain recombines TRBV4-1 with TRBJ2-1; 7 positions agree with TRBD2. The CDR3 has 14 amino acids. Germline V gene data show CDR1 as MGHRA and CDR2 as YSYEKL. V shed 1 base and J 9 bases; nucleotides not matched to a gene: 6. The CDR3 protein is CASSQGLASAEQFF. The CDR3, as DNA: TGCGCCAGCAGCCAAGGACTAGCTAGTGCTGAGCAGTTCTTC.

The rearrangement joins TRBV27 to TRBJ1-2; D might be TRBD1 (6 bases). CDR3 length: 15 residues. V shed 5 bases and J shed 11 bases, with 24 bases lying between them. The germline gives CDR1 MNHEY, CDR2 SMNVEV (reference sequence). The CDR3 sequence is CASSLGGGLPMPYTF. CDR3 in DNA: TGTGCCAGCAGTCTAGGGGGGGGTCTCCCGATGCCTTACACCTTC.

The V call is TRBV30, the J call TRBJ2-6; no definite D call. V was shortened by 0 bases and J by 1 base, with 7 bases between the two germline ends. CDR3 length: 15 amino acids. Per germline, CDR1 GTSNPN and CDR2 SVGIG (reference sequence). The CDR3 region has the DNA TGTGCCTGGAGTGTTCTAGGGTCTGGGGCCAACGTCCTGACTTTC. Its translation is CAWSVLGSGANVLTF.

In its sample, this clone was seen a few times. This sequence joins TRBV7-9 and TRBJ2-6, with D possibly being TRBD2 (5 bases). Per germline, CDR1 SEHNR and CDR2 FQNEAQ (reference sequence). CDR3 size: 13 residues. Between the trimmed V and J ends, which lost 8 bases and 2 bases, there was a span of 7 bases. This CDR3 reads CASAAAGANVLTF. The CDR3, as DNA: TGTGCCAGCGCAGCGGCTGGGGCCAACGTCCTGACTTTC.

A few counts support this clone. CDR3 nucleotides: TGTGCCAGCAGTTTTGGGAGGGATCCATACAATGAGCAGTTCTTC. Its protein is CASSFGRDPYNEQFF. The chain employs TRBV27 and TRBJ2-1; TRBD2 agrees at 7 bases. Trimming took 3 bases from V and 4 from J; bases not matched to a gene: 6. The CDR3 runs to 15 residues. Germline V CDR1 and CDR2: MNHEY, SMNVEV (reference sequence).

The chain uses TRBV27 and TRBJ2-7; D uncertain. The V end was cut by 0 bases, the J end by 0 bases, with 9 bases between. Looked up from germline, CDR1 is MNHEY and CDR2 is SMNVEV (reference sequence). The CDR3 is 15 amino acids. The CDR3 DNA reads TGTGCCAGCAGTTTATCGGCAGCCCGCTCCTACGAGCAGTACTTC. Translating gives CASSLSAARSYEQYF.

The chain joins TRBV27 to TRBJ2-7; 8 bases align to TRBD2. Germline CDR1 reads MNHEY; CDR2 reads SMNVEV (reference sequence). The V and J ends lost 1 base and 3 bases, in that order; junction bases with no gene match: 5. The CDR3 is 15 residues long. The DNA of the CDR3 is TGTGCCAGCAGTTTATTCGGGGGGGCTGGCTACGAGCAGTACTTC. Encoded protein: CASSLFGGAGYEQYF.

V and J are TRBV18 and TRBJ1-2; D unclear. Trimming left V 3 bases short and J 0 bases short, with 11 bases between. The CDR3 spans 15 residues. Per the germline V gene, CDR1 is KGHSH and CDR2 is LQKENI. The CDR3 region has the DNA TGTGCCAGCTCACCGGACGGGAAAGCTAACTATGGCTACACCTTC. Protein product: CASSPDGKANYGYTF.

The chain links TRBV28 to TRBJ2-7, with 7 nucleotides matching TRBD1. Looked up from germline, CDR1 is MDHEN and CDR2 is SYDVKM. The CDR3 sequence is 12 residues long. After removal of 6 bases from V and 3 bases from J, the junction contained 2 bases not matched to a gene. The CDR3 region has the DNA TGTGCCAGCAGCGACAGGGACTACGAGCAGTACTTC. Residues: CASSDRDYEQYF.

The chain links TRBV9 to TRBJ1-2; the D is unclear. The CDR3 is made up of 13 amino acids. Per germline, CDR1 SGDLS and CDR2 YYNGEE. Trimming cost V 0 bases and J 8 bases, with 11 bases left between them. DNA of the CDR3: TGTGCCAGCAGCGTAGCCGGGGTAGAGGGCTACACCTTC. This translates into CASSVAGVEGYTF.

The chain has TRBV28 and TRBJ1-1; no clear D. Germline values: CDR1 MDHEN, CDR2 SYDVKM. V was cut by 2 bases and J by 7 bases, with 11 bases left in between. The CDR3 totals 13 residues. The CDR3 nucleotides are TGTGCCAGCAGTTTAAGGCCGGCACATGAAGCTTTCTTT. It encodes CASSLRPAHEAFF.

This rearrangement joins TRBV30 to TRBJ2-5; D is possibly TRBD2 (6 bases). CDR1 and CDR2 (germline): GTSNPN, SVGIG (reference sequence). The CDR3 sequence is 13 residues long. Deletions cut 5 bases from V and 0 bases from J, with 10 bases between. The CDR3 DNA reads TGTGCCTGGGGGGGGACGTACCAAGAGACCCAGTACTTC. It is translated as CAWGGTYQETQYF.

The chain joins TRBV7-2 to TRBJ2-1, with D uncertain. The CDR3 sequence is 14 residues long. V was clipped by 5 bases and J by 4 bases, with 12 bases between them. The germline V gene encodes CDR1 SGHTA and CDR2 FQGNSA. The CDR3 DNA reads as TGTGCCAGCAGCCAAGCCGTGGTATACAATGAGCAGTTCTTC. Its protein is CASSQAVVYNEQFF.

The chain is built from TRBV30 and TRBJ1-2; D call uncertain. The ends were cut back, 0 bases at V and 8 bases at J, with 7 bases in the middle. The CDR3 is 11 residues long. The germline CDR1 and CDR2 sequences are GTSNPN and SVGIG (reference sequence). The CDR3: CAWSVGRGYTF. The CDR3 DNA reads as TGTGCCTGGAGTGTAGGGAGAGGCTACACCTTC. The entire variable domain, with the rest obtained from reference TRBV30 and TRBJ1-2, is as follows: SQTIHQWPATLVQPVGSPLSLECTVEGTSNPNLYWYRQAAGRGLQLLFYSVGIGQISSEVPQNLSASRPQDRQFILSSKKLLLSDSGFYLCAWSVGRGYTFGSGTRLTVV.

The chain has TRBV10-3 and TRBJ1-4; weak D call: TRBD1 (5 bases). The CDR3 is 13 amino acids. CDR1 ENHRY and CDR2 SYGVKD come from the germline V gene. With 7 bases removed from V and 3 bases from J, the gap between germline ends came to 9 bases. The CDR3 region has the DNA TGTGCCATCAAGGACACTGCTAATGAAAAACTGTTTTTT. Its protein product is CAIKDTANEKLFF.